These 25 T cell receptor beta chains were sequenced from one sample in a study of cytomegalovirus exposure and HLA in healthy donors. This PCR relied on a set of 60 Vbeta primers and 13 Jbeta primers. Libraries were prepared by immunoSEQ multiplex PCR; TCRdb keeps only in-frame clonotypes and omits some of them. This table has fewer than 200,000 clones, under 80% appearing once. Sequenced material: PBMCs. These receptors all stem from a female donor in good health and CMV-seronegative.

This rearrangement joins TRBV15 to TRBJ2-5, with 9 bases that match TRBD2. This CDR3 has 18 residues. V lost 0 bases, J lost 4 bases, and 12 bases stayed unmatched. Germline lookup yields CDR1 LNHNV and CDR2 YYDKDF (reference sequence). Here the CDR3 reads CATSRDPYSGGAGETQYF. CDR3 nucleotide sequence: TGTGCCACCAGCAGAGATCCCTATAGCGGGGGCGCAGGAGAGACCCAGTACTTC.

The rearrangement joins TRBV7-3 to TRBJ2-3, with 8 bases identical to TRBD1. Germline CDR1 reads SGHTA; CDR2 reads FQGTGA. V gave up 5 bases and J gave up 8 bases; unmatched junction bases: 3. CDR3 length: 12 residues. In nucleotides, the CDR3 is TGTGCCAGCAGCGTCGACAGGGGTACGCAGTATTTT. Translated: CASSVDRGTQYF.

This sequence joins TRBV19 and TRBJ2-7; the D is unclear. Trimming took off 8 bases at V and 1 base at J, with 12 bases between the two ends. Germline CDR1 reads LNHDA; CDR2 reads SQIVND (reference sequence). The CDR3 consists of 13 residues. The CDR3 loop reads CASSRETSYEQYF. DNA of the CDR3: TGTGCCAGTTCACGTGAAACATCCTACGAGCAGTACTTC.

The genes are TRBV4-1 and TRBJ2-3; 10 bases line up with TRBD2. The CDR3 extends over 19 amino acids. With 0 bases clipped from V and 3 bases from J, the junction kept 12 bases outside the gene matches. The germline CDR1 and CDR2 sequences are MGHRA and YSYEKL. As DNA, the CDR3 is TGCGCCAGCAGCCAAGATCAAAGCGGGGGGGTTCTAGGGACAGATACGCAGTATTTT. Residues: CASSQDQSGGVLGTDTQYF.

V usage is TRBV7-6 and J usage is TRBJ1-1; a weak D match, TRBD1 (6 bases). The CDR3 has 17 residues. V was cut by 0 bases and J by 6 bases, with 20 bases left in between. Germline CDR1 and CDR2: SGHVS and FNYEAQ. The chain's CDR3 is CASSLAKERGEGAEAFF. The CDR3 nucleotides are TGTGCCAGCAGCTTAGCGAAAGAACGGGGAGAGGGGGCTGAAGCTTTCTTT.

Comments on this clone: An end of the junction does not agree with germline; a read error may underlie this. The V and J genes are TRBV6-5 and TRBJ2-7; 7 bases are a match to TRBD1. The CDR3 consists of 15 residues. Germline V gene data show CDR1 as MNHEY and CDR2 as SVGAGI. Here the CDR3 DNA reads TGTGCCAGCACTTACGGGACAGACGGGCGCTACGAGCAGTACTTC. The encoded protein is CASTYGTDGRYEQYF.

J is TRBJ2-7 and V is TRBV5-6; 8 bases match TRBD2. V gave up 4 bases and J gave up 4 bases; unmatched junction bases: 7. Germline CDR1 reads SGHDT; CDR2 reads YYEEEE. The CDR3 is 14 residues long. CDR3 sequence (DNA): TGTGCCAGCAGCGCCGGGACTAGAAGGTACGAGCAGTACTTC. Its translation is CASSAGTRRYEQYF.

This chain links TRBV7-2 with TRBJ1-1; possibly TRBD1 for D (5 bases). CDR3 length equals 15 residues. V was clipped by 5 bases and J by 5 bases, with 18 bases between them. CDR1 and CDR2 from the germline V gene are SGHTA and FQGNSA. CDR3 sequence (DNA): TGTGCCAGCAGCCCGGGGACTACCCAAGGGACTGAAGCTTTCTTT. Residues: CASSPGTTQGTEAFF.

This clone occurred a few times. The V and J genes are TRBV5-4 and TRBJ2-2, with 11 nucleotides matching TRBD2. V shed 3 bases and J 0 bases; nucleotides not matched to a gene: 4. The CDR3 has 17 residues. CDR1 and CDR2 (germline): SGHNT, YYREEE (reference sequence). The DNA of the CDR3 is TGTGCCAGCAGCTCGACACTAGCGGGAGCGAACACCGGGGAGCTGTTTTTT. Translating it yields CASSSTLAGANTGELFF.

Comment on this clone: Other DNA sequences in the sample encode the same CDR3. The CDR3 region is CASSSGQYNEQFF. The CDR3, as DNA: TGCGCCAGCAGCAGCGGACAGTACAATGAGCAGTTCTTC. This sequence joins TRBV5-1 and TRBJ2-1; the D gene is possibly TRBD1 (6 bases). CDR1 and CDR2 from the germline V gene are SGHRS and YFSETQ. The CDR3 totals 13 residues. The V gene lost 4 bases and the J gene lost 4 bases, with 9 bases spanning the gap.

V and J are TRBV27 and TRBJ1-3; 7 bases are shared with TRBD1. J gave up 5 bases and V 4 bases, and 8 bases lay outside the gene matches. This CDR3 spans 15 amino acids. Germline V gives CDR1 MNHEY, CDR2 SMNVEV (reference sequence). Here the CDR3 DNA reads TGTGCCAGCAGTTCCCAGGGGGTATCAAGAAACACCATATATTTT. It yields the protein CASSSQGVSRNTIYF.

The genes are TRBV7-6 and TRBJ2-7; 8 positions agree with TRBD2. The CDR3 is 15 residues long. CDR1 and CDR2 from the germline V gene are SGHVS and FNYEAQ. Trimming took 1 base from V and 6 from J; bases not matched to a gene: 8. The CDR3 coding sequence is TGTGCCAGCAGCTTAGAAGCGGGGGCCGGGGGCGAGCAGTACTTC. Translation: CASSLEAGAGGEQYF.

The rearrangement uses TRBV5-1 and TRBJ1-1; D gene ambiguous. The germline V gene has CDR1 SGHRS and CDR2 YFSETQ. The ends were cut back, 0 bases at V and 7 bases at J, with 10 bases in the middle. The CDR3 is made up of 13 amino acids. CDR3 in amino acids: CASSLAAGFEAFF. CDR3 bases: TGCGCCAGCAGCTTGGCAGCGGGGTTTGAAGCTTTCTTT.

J is TRBJ1-5 and V is TRBV6-1, with D maybe TRBD1 (5 bases). The CDR3 covers 17 residues. The germline V gene has CDR1 MNHNS and CDR2 SASEGT. The V gene lost 2 bases and the J gene lost 2 bases, with 16 bases spanning the gap. The CDR3 spells CASSENSGGIGNQPQHF. In DNA form, the CDR3 reads TGTGCCAGCAGTGAAAACTCCGGGGGTATTGGCAATCAGCCCCAGCATTTT.

The J gene is TRBJ1-2, the V gene TRBV9, with 11 bases identical to TRBD1. The CDR3 covers 15 residues. CDR1 is SGDLS, CDR2 YYNGEE, per germline. After removal of 3 bases from V and 6 bases from J, the junction contained 7 bases not matched to a gene. CDR3 amino acids: CASSARGTGGNGYTF. DNA for the CDR3: TGTGCCAGCAGCGCAAGAGGGACAGGGGGAAATGGCTACACCTTC.

The V call is TRBV6-6, the J call TRBJ1-1, with 7 bases matching TRBD1. V lost 4 bases, J lost 4 bases, and 12 bases stayed unmatched. In germline, CDR1 is MNHNY, CDR2 SVGAGI (reference sequence). The CDR3 spans 16 residues. The CDR3 is CASSSIPGQAGTEAFF. The DNA for the CDR3 is TGTGCCAGCAGTTCAATACCCGGACAGGCCGGCACTGAAGCTTTCTTT.

The chain recombines TRBV12-5 with TRBJ1-2; D possibly corresponds to TRBD1 (5 bases). The CDR3 extends over 9 amino acids. Germline assignment: CDR1 LGHNT and CDR2 FRNRAP. CDR3 coding DNA: TGTGGCGGGGCCCGCGGCTACACCTTC. As protein: CGGARGYTF.

The chain combines TRBV2 with TRBJ1-2, with D hard to call. Trimming pared 4 bases from V and 0 bases from J, leaving 15 bases between. The CDR3 covers 16 residues. Germline lookup yields CDR1 SNHLY and CDR2 FYNNEI. CDR3 DNA: TGTGCCAGCAGTGCTCGTTGGGCAACTGCTAACTATGGCTACACCTTC. This sequence encodes CASSARWATANYGYTF.

The table lists this clone with a count of one. This rearrangement joins TRBV2 to TRBJ1-4, with TRBD1 matching over 9 bases. Germline trimming cut 6 bases from V and 8 bases from J; bases unmatched to any gene: 7. The CDR3 has 14 residues. Germline CDR1 and CDR2: SNHLY and FYNNEI. The CDR3 loop reads CASRVQGAGEKLFF. Written as DNA, the CDR3 is TGTGCCAGCAGGGTACAGGGGGCAGGGGAAAAACTGTTTTTT.

This clone was counted once. This rearrangement joins TRBV7-3 to TRBJ2-1, with TRBD2 matching over 9 bases. The germline V gene encodes CDR1 SGHTA and CDR2 FQGTGA. The CDR3 extends over 15 amino acids. V lost 5 bases, J lost 5 bases, and 7 bases stayed unmatched. This CDR3 is CASSPVSGGNNEQFF. CDR3 nucleotide sequence: TGTGCCAGCAGCCCCGTAAGCGGGGGGAACAATGAGCAGTTCTTC.

The V call is TRBV11-3, the J call TRBJ2-5; D remains ambiguous. With 0 bases removed from V and 2 bases from J, the gap between germline ends came to 4 bases. The CDR3 sequence is 13 residues long. Germline V lookup: CDR1 SGHNT, CDR2 YENEEA. The DNA of the CDR3 is TGTGCCAGCAGCTTAGAACAGCAAGAGACCCAGTACTTC. This encodes CASSLEQQETQYF.

The chain employs TRBV2 and TRBJ1-2; TRBD1 aligns across 9 bases. CDR1 is SNHLY and CDR2 is FYNNEI in the germline V gene. V lost 6 bases, J lost 2 bases, and 10 bases stayed unmatched. The CDR3 runs to 16 residues. In DNA form, the CDR3 reads TGTGCCAGCAGGGGGACAGGGTTTAAAGGGAACTATGGCTACACCTTC. Protein: CASRGTGFKGNYGYTF.

CDR3 sequence reads: CASSSDSSYEQYF. The CDR3 nucleotides are TGTGCCAGCAGTTCGGACAGCTCCTACGAGCAGTACTTC. The J gene is TRBJ2-7, the V gene TRBV2; a possible D gene is TRBD1 (6 bases). The CDR3 extends over 13 amino acids. V lost 5 bases, J lost 0 bases, and 8 bases lay in between. From germline, CDR1 is SNHLY and CDR2 FYNNEI.

The chain carries TRBV5-6 and TRBJ2-2, with 9 bases lining up with TRBD1. This CDR3 is built from 15 residues. J was trimmed by 5 bases and V by 4 bases; bases with no gene match: 6. Germline CDR1 and CDR2: SGHDT and YYEEEE. As DNA, the CDR3 is TGTGCCAGCAGCCTGACAGGGGGTAGGACCGGGGAGCTGTTTTTT. It is translated as CASSLTGGRTGELFF.

This sequence joins TRBV5-4 and TRBJ2-5, with TRBD2 matching 9 bases. The CDR3 contains 15 residues. Germline CDR1 SGHNT, CDR2 YYREEE (reference sequence). V shed 2 bases, J shed 7 bases, and the junction held 9 bases outside the gene matches. CDR3 bases: TGTGCCAGCAGCTTAACGCTAGCGGGGAGGGGGACCCAGTACTTC. Protein: CASSLTLAGRGTQYF. Based on the CDR3 plus reference TRBV5-4 and TRBJ2-5, the full variable domain is ETGVTQSPTHLIKTRGQQVTLRCSSQSGHNTVSWYQQALGQGPQFIFQYYREEENGRGNFPPRFSGLQFPNYSSELNVNALELDDSALYLCASSLTLAGRGTQYFGPGTRLLVL.